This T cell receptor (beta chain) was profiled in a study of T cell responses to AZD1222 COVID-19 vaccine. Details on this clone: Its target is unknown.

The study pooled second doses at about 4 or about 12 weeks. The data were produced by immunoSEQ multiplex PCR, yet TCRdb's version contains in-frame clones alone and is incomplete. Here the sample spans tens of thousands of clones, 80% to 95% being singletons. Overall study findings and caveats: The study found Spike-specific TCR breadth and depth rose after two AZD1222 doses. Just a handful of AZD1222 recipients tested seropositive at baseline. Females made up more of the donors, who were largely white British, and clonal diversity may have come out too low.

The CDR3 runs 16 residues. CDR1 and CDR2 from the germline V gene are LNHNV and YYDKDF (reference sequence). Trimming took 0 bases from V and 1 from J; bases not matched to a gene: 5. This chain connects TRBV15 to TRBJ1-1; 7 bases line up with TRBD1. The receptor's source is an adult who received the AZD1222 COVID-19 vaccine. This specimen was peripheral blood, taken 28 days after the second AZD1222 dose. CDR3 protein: CATSRDLGGQNTEAFF. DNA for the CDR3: TGTGCCACCAGCAGAGATTTAGGGGGCCAGAACACTGAAGCTTTCTTT.